Presented here are 20 T cell receptor beta chains from one specimen sequenced in a study of blood T cell repertoires in COVID-19. Measured with immunoSEQ multiplex PCR; TCRdb has only the in-frame clones, and not every one. This sample carries about 180,000 clones, approximately 78% of them seen once, and the ten largest clones take roughly 10%. Sequencing was performed on peripheral blood. These receptors were collected from a woman aged 80 or over with COVID-19, enrolled during active disease.

This clone was seen only a few times. This sequence joins TRBV15 and TRBJ2-3, with D possibly TRBD1 on 6 matching bases. The V end was cut by 1 base, the J end by 8 bases, with 13 bases between. Looked up from germline, CDR1 is LNHNV and CDR2 is YYDKDF (reference sequence). CDR3 length equals 14 residues. CDR3 sequence: CATSRGQGQGTQYF. Here the CDR3 DNA reads TGTGCCACCAGCAGAGGGCAGGGGCAGGGTACGCAGTATTTT.

The chain couples TRBV19 to TRBJ2-7, with TRBD2 as a possible D gene (6 bases). Germline V gene sequence: CDR1 LNHDA, CDR2 SQIVND (reference sequence). Between the trimmed V and J ends, which lost 3 bases and 0 bases, there was a span of 12 bases. This CDR3 contains 15 residues. CDR3 residues: CASSILLGGSYEQYF. Written as DNA, the CDR3 is TGTGCCAGTAGTATTTTATTGGGGGGCTCCTACGAGCAGTACTTC.

This clone was recorded once. The V gene is TRBV29-1, the J gene TRBJ1-2; TRBD1 aligns across 8 bases. The CDR3 loop spans 12 amino acids. V was pared by 7 bases and J by 8 bases, with 9 bases of the junction left unmatched. Germline CDR1 and CDR2: SQVTM and ANQGSEA. The CDR3 nucleotides are TGCAGCGGTACTCAGGGGGCAGGAGGCTACACCTTC. It codes for CSGTQGAGGYTF. Drawing the rest from reference TRBV29-1 and TRBJ1-2, the complete variable domain is SAVISQKPSRDICQRGTSLTIQCQVDSQVTMMFWYRQQPGQSLTLIATANQGSEATYESGFVIDKFPISRPNLTFSTLTVSNMSPEDSSIYLCSGTQGAGGYTFGSGTRLTVV.

This chain uses TRBV7-9 with TRBJ1-1, with TRBD1 matching over 7 bases. Germline CDR1 and CDR2: SEHNR and FQNEAQ (reference sequence). Losses at the gene ends were 3 bases for V and 5 bases for J; bases not matched to a gene: 6. The CDR3 contains 14 residues. The CDR3 DNA sequence: TGTGCCAGCAGCTTTCAGGGGGTGGGAACTGAAGCTTTCTTT. Translation gives CASSFQGVGTEAFF.

This clone has more than one count but fewer than ten. The chain couples TRBV2 to TRBJ1-4; 9 bases agree with TRBD1. The CDR3 runs to 13 residues. Germline V gives CDR1 SNHLY, CDR2 FYNNEI. Trimming removed 8 bases from V and 3 bases from J; junction bases left unmatched: 1. The CDR3 region is CASHRGPNEKLFF. CDR3 DNA: TGTGCCAGCCACAGGGGGCCTAATGAAAAACTGTTTTTT. Full variable domain (rest looked up from reference TRBV2 and TRBJ1-4): EPEVTQTPSHQVTQMGQEVILRCVPISNHLYFYWYRQILGQKVEFLVSFYNNEISEKSEIFDDQFSVERPDGSNFTLKIRSTKLEDSAMYFCASHRGPNEKLFFGSGTQLSVL.

This clone has a handful of counts. The V gene is TRBV7-9, the J gene TRBJ1-5; TRBD1 aligns across 8 bases. The V segment lost 5 bases and the J segment 5 bases; nucleotides outside the gene matches: 5. CDR1 and CDR2 from the germline V gene are SEHNR and FQNEAQ (reference sequence). The CDR3 runs to 14 residues. CDR3 protein: CASSGQGGDQPQHF. The DNA of the CDR3 is TGTGCCAGCAGCGGACAGGGAGGGGATCAGCCCCAGCATTTT.

This chain links TRBV5-8 with TRBJ1-2; D gene ambiguous. The V end was cut by 0 bases, the J end by 4 bases, with 7 bases between. Germline-derived CDR1 and CDR2 are SGHTS and YDEGEE. The CDR3 is 13 residues long. CDR3: CASSLVASYGYTF. The DNA of the CDR3 is TGTGCCAGCAGCTTGGTCGCCAGCTATGGCTACACCTTC. The full variable domain, rest sourced from reference TRBV5-8 and TRBJ1-2, is EAGVTQSPTHLIKTRGQQATLRCSPISGHTSVYWYQQALGLGLQFLLWYDEGEERNRGNFPPRFSGRQFPNYSSELNVNALELEDSALYLCASSLVASYGYTFGSGTRLTVV.

The chain has TRBV9 and TRBJ2-3, with no clear D. Germline V gene data show CDR1 as SGDLS and CDR2 as YYNGEE. V was shortened by 1 base and J by 6 bases, with 12 bases between the two germline ends. The CDR3 runs to 14 residues. The CDR3 nucleotides read TGTGCCAGCAGCGTACGACTTGGCCCGGATACGCAGTATTTT. Translation: CASSVRLGPDTQYF.

The chain combines TRBV6-1 with TRBJ1-4; 10 nucleotides agree with TRBD1. Per germline, CDR1 MNHNS and CDR2 SASEGT. V shed 2 bases, J shed 5 bases, and the junction held 5 bases outside the gene matches. The CDR3 runs to 16 residues. The CDR3, as DNA: TGTGCCAGCAGTGAAATGGTGGGACAGGGGAATGAAAAACTGTTTTTT. This gives the protein CASSEMVGQGNEKLFF.

The chain is built from TRBV5-4 and TRBJ2-7, with D tentatively TRBD1 (6 bases). The length of the CDR3 is 14 residues. V lost 6 bases, J lost 2 bases, and 15 bases lay in between. Germline CDR1 and CDR2: SGHNT and YYREEE (reference sequence). The CDR3: CASIDRRFPYEQYF. CDR3 DNA sequence: TGTGCCAGCATCGACAGGAGGTTTCCCTACGAGCAGTACTTC.

V is TRBV27 and J is TRBJ2-3; a weak D match, TRBD2 (6 bases). The CDR3 contains 15 residues. Germline CDR1 is MNHEY and CDR2 is SMNVEV (reference sequence). Trimming removed 5 bases from V and 11 bases from J, with 23 bases in between. The CDR3 DNA reads TGTGCCAGCAGTCACCGGGACGGATTTTCGGGGGAGCAGTATTTT. Protein product: CASSHRDGFSGEQYF.

J is TRBJ1-2 and V is TRBV5-4; TRBD1 might be the D (6 bases). V dropped 4 bases and J dropped 2 bases, with 9 bases sitting between them. CDR3 size: 13 residues. Germline values: CDR1 SGHNT, CDR2 YYREEE (reference sequence). The CDR3 here is CASSQDSNYGYTF. CDR3 in DNA: TGTGCCAGCAGCCAGGACAGCAACTATGGCTACACCTTC.

This sequence joins TRBV5-8 and TRBJ2-1; 7 nucleotides agree with TRBD2. The CDR3 covers 15 residues. Losses at the gene ends were 2 bases for V and 4 bases for J; bases not matched to a gene: 6. Germline V CDR1 and CDR2: SGHTS, YDEGEE. The CDR3: CASSFRLAVYNEQFF. The CDR3, as DNA: TGTGCCAGCAGCTTTCGCCTAGCGGTTTACAATGAGCAGTTCTTC.

The CDR3 loop is CASSPTSGRAYNEQFF. As DNA, the CDR3 is TGTGCCAGCTCACCAACTAGCGGGAGGGCCTACAATGAGCAGTTCTTC. This sequence joins TRBV18 and TRBJ2-1; 13 bases match TRBD2. Trimming cost V 2 bases and J 2 bases; bases outside gene matches: 0. The CDR3 covers 16 residues. CDR1 is KGHSH, CDR2 LQKENI, per germline.

This sequence joins TRBV9 and TRBJ2-5; a possible D gene is TRBD1 (5 bases). Between the trimmed V and J ends, which lost 3 bases and 4 bases, there was a span of 16 bases. Germline V gene sequence: CDR1 SGDLS, CDR2 YYNGEE. This CDR3 region has 15 residues. CDR3 nucleotides: TGTGCCAGCAGCGACCGTCCAGGGTACGGAGAGACCCAGTACTTC. It yields the protein CASSDRPGYGETQYF.

The CDR3 sequence: CASSRNRVWNQYF. In DNA, the CDR3 is TGTGCCAGCAGCCGAAACAGGGTTTGGAACCAGTACTTC. The gene calls are TRBV11-3 and TRBJ2-5, with a tentative D call TRBD1 (6 bases). V lost 5 bases and J lost 10, with 17 bases in between. The CDR3 consists of 13 residues. CDR1 is SGHNT, CDR2 YENEEA, per germline.

A single count supports this clone. The genes are TRBV6-5 and TRBJ2-1; maybe TRBD1 (6 bases). The CDR3 runs 15 residues. Per germline, CDR1 MNHEY and CDR2 SVGAGI. Trimming shortened V by 6 bases and J by 1 base, and 13 bases separated the two germline ends. For the CDR3, the DNA is TGTGCCAGCAGCCCAACAGGGAATTCCTACAATGAGCAGTTCTTC. As protein: CASSPTGNSYNEQFF.

The chain couples TRBV5-5 to TRBJ2-7; 7 nucleotides line up with TRBD2. J was trimmed by 3 bases and V by 1 base; bases with no gene match: 7. This CDR3 region has 15 residues. From germline, CDR1 is SGHKS and CDR2 YYEKEE (reference sequence). The CDR3 nucleotides read TGTGCCAGCAGCTTGTTAGGCGGGGGTAACTACGAGCAGTACTTC. This codes for CASSLLGGGNYEQYF.

This clone came up a few times. V usage is TRBV25-1 and J usage is TRBJ2-7, with TRBD1 identical over 9 bases. The V gene's germline CDR1 is MGHDK and CDR2 SYGVNS. Trimming took 7 bases from V and 2 from J; bases not matched to a gene: 6. This CDR3 is built from 14 residues. CDR3 in DNA: TGTGCCAGCACCCCTGGACAGGGGCCCTACGAGCAGTACTTC. Translation gives CASTPGQGPYEQYF.

This clone was observed a few times. The rearrangement joins TRBV6-2 or TRBV6-3 to TRBJ2-1; a weak D match, TRBD1 (6 bases). Germline lookup yields CDR1 MNHEY and CDR2 SVGEGT. V was cut by 0 bases and J by 5 bases, with 17 bases left in between. There are 17 residues in the CDR3. As DNA, the CDR3 is TGTGCCAGCAGTTACTCTCCAGGGGCCCCTTTCAACAATGAGCAGTTCTTC. Its translation: CASSYSPGAPFNNEQFF.